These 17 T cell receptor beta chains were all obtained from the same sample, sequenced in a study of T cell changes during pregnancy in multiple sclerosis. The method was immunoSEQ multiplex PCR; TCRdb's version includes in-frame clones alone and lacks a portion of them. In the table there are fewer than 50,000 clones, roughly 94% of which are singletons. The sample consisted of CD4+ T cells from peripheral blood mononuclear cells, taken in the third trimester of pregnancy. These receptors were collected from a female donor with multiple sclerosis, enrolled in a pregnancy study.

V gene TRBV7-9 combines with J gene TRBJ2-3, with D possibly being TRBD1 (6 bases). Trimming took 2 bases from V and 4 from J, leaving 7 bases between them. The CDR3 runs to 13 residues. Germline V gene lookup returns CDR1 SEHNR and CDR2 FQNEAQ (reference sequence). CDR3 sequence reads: CASSLKGADTQYF. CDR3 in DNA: TGTGCCAGCAGCTTAAAGGGGGCAGATACGCAGTATTTT.

CDR3 loop: CSARQDEQYF. In nucleotides, the CDR3 is TGCAGTGCAAGACAGGACGAGCAGTACTTC. The rearrangement uses TRBV20-1 and TRBJ2-7; maybe TRBD1 (6 bases). Germline V gene sequence: CDR1 DFQATT, CDR2 SNEGSKA (reference sequence). Trimming left V 6 bases short and J 5 bases short, with 8 bases between. The CDR3 spans 10 residues.

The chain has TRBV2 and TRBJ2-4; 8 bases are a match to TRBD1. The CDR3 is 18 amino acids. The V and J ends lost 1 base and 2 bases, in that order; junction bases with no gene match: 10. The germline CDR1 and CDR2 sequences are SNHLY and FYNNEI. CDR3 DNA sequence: TGTGCCAGCAGTGAAGATAGTCAGGGGGCAAGTTCCAAAAACATTCAGTACTTC. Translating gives CASSEDSQGASSKNIQYF.

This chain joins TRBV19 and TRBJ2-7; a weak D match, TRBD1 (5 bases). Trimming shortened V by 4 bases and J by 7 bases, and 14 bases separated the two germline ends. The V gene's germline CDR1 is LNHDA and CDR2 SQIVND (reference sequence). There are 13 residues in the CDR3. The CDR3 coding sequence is TGTGCCAGTAGTAGCGGTCTCAAGGGGGAGCAGTACTTC. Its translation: CASSSGLKGEQYF. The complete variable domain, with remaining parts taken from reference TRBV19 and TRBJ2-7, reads DGGITQSPKYLFRKEGQNVTLSCEQNLNHDAMYWYRQDPGQGLRLIYYSQIVNDFQKGDIAEGYSVSREKKESFPLTVTSAQKNPTAFYLCASSSGLKGEQYFGPGTRLTVT.

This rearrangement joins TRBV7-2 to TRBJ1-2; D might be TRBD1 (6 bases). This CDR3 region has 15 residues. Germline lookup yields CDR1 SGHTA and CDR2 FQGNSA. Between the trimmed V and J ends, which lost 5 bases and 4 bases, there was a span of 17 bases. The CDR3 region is CASSQRGAVGYGYTF. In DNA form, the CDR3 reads TGTGCCAGCAGCCAGCGGGGGGCTGTGGGCTATGGCTACACCTTC.

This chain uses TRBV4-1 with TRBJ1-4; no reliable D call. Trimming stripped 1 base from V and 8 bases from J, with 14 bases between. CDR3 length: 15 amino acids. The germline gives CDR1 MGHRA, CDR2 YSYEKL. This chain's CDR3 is CASSQGTGRLEKLFF. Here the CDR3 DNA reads TGCGCCAGCAGCCAAGGAACGGGTCGTCTCGAAAAACTGTTTTTT.

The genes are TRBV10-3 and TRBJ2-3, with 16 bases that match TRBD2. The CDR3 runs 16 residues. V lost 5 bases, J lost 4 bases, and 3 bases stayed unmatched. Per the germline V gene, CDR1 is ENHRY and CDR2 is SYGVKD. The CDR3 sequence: CAISPGTSGRADTQYF. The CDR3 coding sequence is TGTGCCATCAGTCCTGGGACTAGCGGGAGGGCAGATACGCAGTATTTT.

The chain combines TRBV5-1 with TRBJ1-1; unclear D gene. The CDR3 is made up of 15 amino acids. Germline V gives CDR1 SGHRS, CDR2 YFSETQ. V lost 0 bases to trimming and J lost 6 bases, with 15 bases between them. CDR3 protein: CASSLVSGVASEAFF. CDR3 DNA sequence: TGCGCCAGCAGCTTGGTTTCCGGGGTCGCTTCTGAAGCTTTCTTT.

DNA for the CDR3: TGTGCCATCAGGACTCAGGGGGCTGGCACTGAAGCTTTCTTT. Translated, it gives CAIRTQGAGTEAFF. V is TRBV10-3 and J is TRBJ1-1; TRBD1 matches 8 bases. This CDR3 comprises 14 residues. The J segment lost 4 bases and the V segment lost 6 bases, leaving 7 bases of the junction unmatched. Germline-derived CDR1 and CDR2 are ENHRY and SYGVKD.

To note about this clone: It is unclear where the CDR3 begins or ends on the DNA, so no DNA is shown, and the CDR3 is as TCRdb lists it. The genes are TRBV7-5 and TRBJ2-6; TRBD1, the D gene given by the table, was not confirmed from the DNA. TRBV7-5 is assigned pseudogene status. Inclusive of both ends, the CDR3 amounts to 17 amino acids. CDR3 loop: CVRSFGQGAAGANVLTF.

As DNA, the CDR3 is TGTGCCAGCAGTAAAGACTCCGGGACACCTACTAACTATGGCTACACCTTC. It encodes CASSKDSGTPTNYGYTF. The gene calls are TRBV6-1 and TRBJ1-2; maybe TRBD1 (6 bases). The CDR3 sequence is 17 residues long. CDR1 is MNHNS and CDR2 is SASEGT in the germline V gene. The V and J ends lost 5 bases and 0 bases respectively, with 19 bases between them.

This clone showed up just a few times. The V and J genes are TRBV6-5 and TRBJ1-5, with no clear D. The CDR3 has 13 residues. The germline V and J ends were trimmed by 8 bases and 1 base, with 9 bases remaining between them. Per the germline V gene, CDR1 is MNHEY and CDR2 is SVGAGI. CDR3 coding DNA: TGTGCCAGCCGGCGGGGAAGCAATCAGCCCCAGCATTTT. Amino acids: CASRRGSNQPQHF.

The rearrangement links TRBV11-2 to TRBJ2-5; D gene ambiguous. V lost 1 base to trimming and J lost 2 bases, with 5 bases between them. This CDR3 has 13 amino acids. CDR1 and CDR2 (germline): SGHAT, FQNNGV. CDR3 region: CASSLGVQETQYF. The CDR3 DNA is TGTGCCAGCAGCTTAGGAGTACAAGAGACCCAGTACTTC.

The CDR3 sequence is CASSPRLLAGASAYNEQFF. CDR3 bases: TGTGCCAGCAGCCCGAGACTCCTAGCGGGAGCCTCGGCCTACAATGAGCAGTTCTTC. V and J are TRBV7-3 and TRBJ2-1; TRBD2 agrees at 10 bases. V was pared by 5 bases and J by 2 bases, with 15 bases of the junction left unmatched. From germline, CDR1 is SGHTA and CDR2 FQGTGA. CDR3 length: 19 residues. The whole variable domain, remainder taken from reference TRBV7-3 and TRBJ2-1, is GAGVSQTPSNKVTEKGKYVELRCDPISGHTALYWYRQSLGQGPEFLIYFQGTGAADDSGLPNDRFFAVRPEGSVSTLKIQRTERGDSAVYLCASSPRLLAGASAYNEQFFGPGTRLTVL.

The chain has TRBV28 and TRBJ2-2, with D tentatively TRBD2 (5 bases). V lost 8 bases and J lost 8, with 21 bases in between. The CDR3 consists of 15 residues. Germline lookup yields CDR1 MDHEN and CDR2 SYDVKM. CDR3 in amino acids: CASANSERVAGELFF. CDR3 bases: TGTGCCAGCGCAAATAGCGAGAGGGTTGCTGGGGAGCTGTTTTTT.

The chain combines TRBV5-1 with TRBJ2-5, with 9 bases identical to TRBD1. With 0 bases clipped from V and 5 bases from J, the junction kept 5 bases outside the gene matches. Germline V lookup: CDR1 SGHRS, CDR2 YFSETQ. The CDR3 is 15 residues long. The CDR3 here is CASSLDRGQGETQYF. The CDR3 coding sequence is TGCGCCAGCAGCTTGGACAGGGGGCAGGGGGAGACCCAGTACTTC.

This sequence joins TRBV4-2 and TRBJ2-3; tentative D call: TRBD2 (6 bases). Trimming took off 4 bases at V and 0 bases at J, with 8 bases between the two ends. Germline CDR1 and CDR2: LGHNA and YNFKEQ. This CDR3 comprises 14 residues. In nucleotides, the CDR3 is TGTGCCAGCAGCCCCGGGACTAGCACAGATACGCAGTATTTT. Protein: CASSPGTSTDTQYF.